This TCR beta chain stems from a study of cytomegalovirus exposure and HLA in healthy donors (dated by TCRdb to 2015 to 2018). About the full investigation: An earlier analysis of 587 of the donors reported roughly 300 Gb of sequence data and 90 million to 120 million unique TCR beta sequences obtained from roughly 170 million T cells. Using immunosequencing, the study profiled T cell repertoires from fewer than 700 subjects and related those repertoires to cytomegalovirus serostatus. A later genetic analysis took genome-wide SNP genotypes for about 65% of the 666 donors and used that subset as a discovery cohort. Rather than drawing on any new phenotypic data, the later analysis identified candidate immune exposures from TCR beta sequences and the way those sequences occurred across donors. Every repertoire in the discovery cohort had been generated on one and the same sequencing platform. In an earlier analysis of more than 550 of the donors, high-throughput TCR beta sequencing was used to judge whether each TCR beta V gene segment behaved as functional or pseudogenic. Among about 370 genotyped donors of the cohort, an average of around 240,000 unique TCR beta nucleotide sequences was sequenced per donor, of which approximately 19% were non-productive. High-throughput TCR immunosequencing, statistical association of individual TCRs with disease status, and machine learning were combined to predict cytomegalovirus infection status. Donor age, sex, ethnicity and CMV serostatus were compiled alongside the repertoire data. Roughly 300 gigabases of sequencing data and approximately 84 million unique TCR sequences were included in an early release covering roughly 700 HLA-typed donors. The study aimed to test whether signatures of past pathogen exposure could be identified by cataloging public T cell receptors. HLA typing covered class I and class II loci at four-digit resolution. To study patterns of TCR occurrence, a later analysis re-analyzed previously published TCR beta repertoires from 600 to 750 donors and added high-resolution HLA genotyping. Along with the approximately 620-subject first cohort, a separate validation cohort of around 120 different subjects was used. Several DR-DQ haplotypes were treated as single units for association and clustering because of strong linkage in the cohort. The genetic ancestry cluster associated with self-reported Caucasian donors included about four fifths of the roughly 400 genotyped donors. The number of typed donors differed by locus: roughly 629-630 for A, B, C, DRB1 and DQB1; approximately 520 for DQA1; about 600 for DPA1; and 450 to 480 for DPB1.

This clone was recorded once. The target of this receptor is not known. Within one base of it there is no much larger clone, and no base qualities were kept. V loses 3 bases of germline sequence and J loses 3 bases, and the interval between the two ends is 15 bases. Including the terminal cysteine and phenylalanine, the CDR3 comprises 15 residues. The read is trimmed to its CDR3 DNA, 45 bases read in frame from base 1. Via the germline V gene, CDR1 is SGHRS and CDR2 YFSETQ. Receptor libraries were prepared by the immunoSEQ multiplex PCR assay. For the multiplex PCR, a mixture combining 60 forward primers for TCR Vbeta segments and 13 reverse primers for TCR Jbeta segments was used. The CDR3 region of rearranged TCR beta genes was amplified from genomic DNA by a multiplex PCR assay. Amplified TCR beta libraries were sequenced as 87-base-pair reads on the Illumina HiSeq System. The study's processing was this. A later analysis tallied roughly 80 million unique TCR beta chains across the 666 repertoires, and around 12 million of those chains were shared by two or more donors. Raw reads were error-corrected and collapsed into unique sequences by a nearest-neighbor algorithm in which closely related sequences were merged to remove PCR and sequencing errors. To assign V, D and J gene segments, CDR3 sequences were aligned to IMGT reference sequences. Each retained sequence needed at least a six-nucleotide match to both a V gene segment and a J gene segment. Rearrangements were classified as productive when the CDR3 lacked stop codons and remained in frame with V and J, and all other rearrangements were classified as non-productive. CDR3 was defined according to IMGT convention as the region running from the second conserved V-encoded cysteine to the conserved J-encoded phenylalanine. The earlier analysis of roughly 590 of the donors excluded any sequence lacking an unambiguous match to a single V gene segment. An earlier analysis of several hundred of the donors called V segments functional above 56.7% productive rearrangements and segregating when the between-donor standard deviation exceeded 5%. To diagnose cytomegalovirus status from the catalog of TCR beta chain sequences, a statistical classification framework was built. A later analysis assigned V and J genes by comparing TCR nucleotide sequences with IMGT/GENE-DB human TR gene sequences. A later analysis assigned CDR3 sequences and most-parsimonious VDJ recombination scenarios with the TCRdist pipeline. In a later analysis, each TCR beta chain was defined by its CDR3 amino acid sequence together with its V-gene family, and reads lacking a unique V-gene family were excluded. In a later analysis, a few hundred highly shared, low-generation-probability nucleotide sequences were removed to address suspected cross-contamination and a sequencing artifact. For each public chain, a later analysis derived a clonal expansion index from normalized ranks of inferred template counts within each repertoire. Generation probabilities in a later analysis came from a VDJ recombination model fitted to out-of-frame rearrangements, and those results were checked against IGoR. A later analysis scored TCR-TCR, TCR-HLA and TCR-CMV co-occurrence with hypergeometric tests, applying a repertoire-size bias correction to TCR pairs. To estimate false discovery rates, a later analysis permuted the HLA or CMV assignments 20 times. In a later analysis, co-occurring TCRs were grouped using DBSCAN, and TCRdist sequence similarity was added for clustering within HLA-allele-positive subsets. Co-occurrence clustering excluded repertoires with fewer than 30,000 or more than 120,000 public chains, plus five with anomalous nucleotide sharing. Imported from immuneACCESS, the table was reduced by TCRdb to in-frame sequences with V and J called. These copies leave out some clones; in studies compared against another copy, an unresolved V gene accounts for under half, and the cause of the remainder is not known. V, J and clone size are taken as reported in that table, and D and trimming were inferred from the DNA itself. The sample records roughly 97,000 clones, 73% of which are singletons. The biggest ten clones account for roughly 3.6% of the sample.

Study-wide conclusions, independent of this receptor: Strong co-occurrence of HLA alleles, especially DR and DQ, made assigning TCR associations to individual alleles difficult. A later analysis reported that several top co-occurrence clusters appeared linked to parvovirus B19, influenza, CMV and Epstein-Barr virus. A few of the identified cytomegalovirus-associated TCR beta chains were confirmed in vitro to be specific for cytomegalovirus antigens. V-gene and J-gene trimming of TCR beta chains was associated with a missense DCLRE1C variant in a later genetic analysis, and the association was replicated in an independent cohort. A later genetic analysis reported fewer N-insertions in productive TCRs among donors in an Asian-associated ancestry cluster than the roughly 640-donor mean. Most CMV-associated TCR beta chains appeared to be HLA-restricted in a later analysis, and the HLA associations seemed to be driven largely by CMV exposure. In a later analysis, 16,951 TCR beta sequences were associated with specific HLA alleles at a false discovery rate of 0.05. Only TCR beta chains were sequenced in this cohort, and the absence of alpha or paired-chain data limited detectable features. Across donors, most TCR sequences were observed very rarely, whereas some public TCRs were present in many individuals. For the cohort, immune exposure information was limited to CMV serostatus. Because HLA typing was unavailable for some donors at each locus, only the typed subset was used in association tests. It was suggested by the authors that the approach could potentially be generalized to other disease states and immunological phenotypes. Linkage disequilibrium might explain the correlated functional status among segregating V segments, but an unknown experimental factor could not be ruled out. In the study, around 160 TCR beta chains were listed as associated with cytomegalovirus. A further reported finding was that TCR beta sequences accurately predicted the HLA-A and HLA-B alleles for most subjects in the first cohort. Compared with equally common non-associated chains, HLA-associated TCR beta chains in a later analysis were more clonally expanded and had lower generation probabilities. In an earlier analysis of over 550 of the donors, most TCR beta V segments were observed in productive rearrangements about 87% or about 30% of the time, broadly matching IMGT annotations. In a later analysis, the rate of TCR association differed among HLA loci, with DRB1 alleles having the most associated TCRs and HLA-C alleles having the fewest. A cluster of highly shared sequence variants was judged likely to represent a technical artifact of the sequencing pipeline. Sequencing depth was assumed to be roughly uniform across donors in the presence/absence analyses, though that assumption may not hold. The classifier was reported to diagnose cytomegalovirus status with high specificity and sensitivity in both the original cohort and the validation cohort. Because counts were too low, more than 15 rarely observed V segments, including chromosome 9 orphons, were left out of the earlier analysis of approximately 580 of the donors. Because the 87-base-pair reads could not distinguish some IMGT-functional V segments, including TRBV6-2 and TRBV6-3, those segments were excluded.

The cohort was made up of 650 to 700 healthy bone marrow donors. At the time of sampling, every cohort member was nominally healthy, though immune exposures that went unrecorded were likely present. The donor tested CMV seronegative, placing the donor among the roughly 400 seronegative members of the cohort. Each donor provided a peripheral blood sample, and peripheral blood mononuclear cells were used for TCR beta sequencing. The Qiagen DNeasy Blood Extraction Kit was used to extract genomic DNA from the blood cell samples. The sequenced material came from PBMCs. The sequence came from a man aged 40-49 years in good health and CMV-seronegative. The V gene is TRBV5-1 and the J gene is TRBJ1-1, and possibly TRBD1, on 5 matching bases. The sequence in DNA is TGCGCCAGCAGCTCGGTAGGGGTTCGGGACACTGAAGCTTTCTTT. Its translation reads: CASSSVGVRDTEAFF. Extended through the reference TRBV5-1 and TRBJ1-1 proteins, this CDR3 yields the full variable domain: KAGVTQTPRYLIKTRGQQVTLSCSPISGHRSVSWYQQTPGQGLQFLFEYFSETQRNKGNFPGRFSGRQFSNSRSEMNVSTLELGDSALYLCASSSVGVRDTEAFFGQGTRLTVV.